Listed here are 28 T cell receptor beta chains from one sample, sequenced in a study of blood T cell repertoires in COVID-19. Some clones are missing from TCRdb's copy, which holds only in-frame ones; the method was immunoSEQ multiplex PCR. This repertoire shows about 98,000 clones, 65% to 85% found once; its top ten account for roughly a tenth. The specimen was peripheral blood. These receptors all come from a woman older than 75 with acute or convalescent COVID-19.

V gene TRBV5-1 combines with J gene TRBJ1-4; D is undetermined. Germline lookup yields CDR1 SGHRS and CDR2 YFSETQ. The V end was cut by 0 bases, the J end by 0 bases, with 6 bases between. The CDR3 totals 15 residues. CDR3 in DNA: TGCGCCAGCAGCTTGGACAGCTCAACTAATGAAAAACTGTTTTTT. Its translation: CASSLDSSTNEKLFF.

This clone was detected only once. CDR3 residues: CASSPDSGETQYF. As DNA, the CDR3 is TGTGCCAGCAGCCCGGACTCCGGAGAGACCCAGTACTTC. The chain combines TRBV7-2 with TRBJ2-5; TRBD2 is a possible D gene (5 bases). V was cut by 5 bases and J by 4 bases, with 11 bases left in between. This CDR3 has 13 amino acids. The germline gives CDR1 SGHTA, CDR2 FQGNSA. The entire variable domain, with the rest obtained from reference TRBV7-2 and TRBJ2-5, is as follows: GAGVSQSPSNKVTEKGKDVELRCDPISGHTALYWYRQSLGQGLEFLIYFQGNSAPDKSGLPSDRFSAERTGGSVSTLTIQRTQQEDSAVYLCASSPDSGETQYFGPGTRLLVL.

This clone was observed once. The chain is built from TRBV24-1 and TRBJ2-1, with 9 nucleotides matching TRBD2. Germline loops: CDR1 KGHDR, CDR2 SFDVKD. V shed 3 bases, J shed 8 bases, and the junction held 7 bases outside the gene matches. This CDR3 is built from 15 residues. The CDR3 spells CATSDAGGALYEQFF. The CDR3 DNA reads as TGTGCCACCAGTGATGCGGGGGGGGCATTATATGAGCAGTTCTTC.

This clone was seen a handful of times. The chain employs TRBV24-1 and TRBJ1-2; possible D gene TRBD1, 6 bases. CDR3 length: 13 amino acids. In germline, CDR1 is KGHDR, CDR2 SFDVKD. The V gene lost 6 bases and the J gene lost 6 bases, with 13 bases spanning the gap. The DNA of the CDR3 is TGTGCCACCAGTAGAGAAACAGGGCATGGCTACACCTTC. The encoded protein is CATSRETGHGYTF.

J is TRBJ2-2 and V is TRBV11-3; 8 bases align to TRBD1. This CDR3 is 17 amino acids long. With V trimmed by 6 bases and J by 6 bases, 15 bases remained unmatched. CDR1 and CDR2 (germline): SGHNT, YENEEA. CDR3 loop: CASSPGQGRIRAGELFF. CDR3 DNA sequence: TGTGCCAGCAGTCCCGGACAGGGACGTATTCGGGCCGGGGAGCTGTTTTTT.

The chain uses TRBV27 and TRBJ1-2; D unclear. The CDR3 sequence is 16 residues long. The ends were cut back, 4 bases at V and 5 bases at J, with 20 bases in the middle. Germline values: CDR1 MNHEY, CDR2 SMNVEV (reference sequence). The CDR3 bases are TGTGCCAGCAGTTCTCGGAGGGATTGGGAGAATTATGGCTACACCTTC. Residues: CASSSRRDWENYGYTF.

The chain carries TRBV6-2 or TRBV6-3 and TRBJ2-7, with 7 positions matching TRBD1. Per the germline V gene, CDR1 is MNHEY and CDR2 is SVGEGT. V shed 5 bases and J 3 bases; nucleotides not matched to a gene: 13. CDR3 size: 16 residues. The CDR3 protein is CASSGGQTSLFYEQYF. CDR3 coding DNA: TGTGCCAGCAGTGGGGGACAGACCTCACTCTTCTACGAGCAGTACTTC.

The chain has TRBV11-2 and TRBJ1-1; D not resolved. The V gene's germline CDR1 is SGHAT and CDR2 FQNNGV. This CDR3 region has 13 residues. V lost 3 bases, J lost 1 base, and 6 bases lay in between. CDR3 amino acids: CASSFRGNTEAFF. In DNA form, the CDR3 reads TGTGCCAGCAGCTTTAGAGGGAACACTGAAGCTTTCTTT.

The chain employs TRBV24-1 and TRBJ1-2; possible D gene TRBD1, 5 bases. Trimming took 1 base from V and 4 from J, leaving 12 bases between them. The CDR3 spans 15 residues. The germline CDR1 and CDR2 sequences are KGHDR and SFDVKD. The CDR3 loop reads CATSDFRGGVYGYTF. DNA of the CDR3: TGTGCCACCAGTGATTTCCGCGGGGGAGTCTATGGCTACACCTTC.

J is TRBJ1-1 and V is TRBV7-9; D gene unclear. V shed 6 bases and J shed 11 bases, with 13 bases lying between them. The CDR3 is made up of 11 amino acids. Germline CDR1 is SEHNR and CDR2 is FQNEAQ (reference sequence). The CDR3 DNA sequence: TGTGCCAGCAGTTCCCTCGGGGTGGCTTTCTTT. Translating gives CASSSLGVAFF. Together with reference TRBV7-9 and TRBJ1-1, the CDR3 gives the full variable domain: DTGVSQNPRHKITKRGQNVTFRCDPISEHNRLYWYRQTLGQGPEFLTYFQNEAQLEKSRLLSDRFSAERPKGSFSTLEIQRTEQGDSAMYLCASSSLGVAFFGQGTRLTVV.

The rearrangement links TRBV2 to TRBJ2-2, with TRBD1 identical over 8 bases. CDR3 length: 15 amino acids. Unmatched junction bases numbered 10, after V lost 10 bases and J lost 3 bases. The germline CDR1 and CDR2 sequences are SNHLY and FYNNEI. The CDR3 DNA reads TGTGCCACCAAGGAAGGGACAGGACACACCGGGGAGCTGTTTTTT. Translated, it gives CATKEGTGHTGELFF. Supplemented by reference TRBV2 and TRBJ2-2, the full variable domain reads EPEVTQTPSHQVTQMGQEVILRCVPISNHLYFYWYRQILGQKVEFLVSFYNNEISEKSEIFDDQFSVERPDGSNFTLKIRSTKLEDSAMYFCATKEGTGHTGELFFGEGSRLTVL.

The J gene is TRBJ1-4, the V gene TRBV19; 7 nucleotides align to TRBD1. V shed 8 bases, J shed 0 bases, and the junction held 3 bases outside the gene matches. Germline values: CDR1 LNHDA, CDR2 SQIVND (reference sequence). The length of the CDR3 is 14 residues. The CDR3 DNA reads as TGTGCCAGTGGGGGGACAGCAACTAATGAAAAACTGTTTTTT. Protein: CASGGTATNEKLFF.

V is TRBV5-1 and J is TRBJ2-5, with D possibly being TRBD2 (6 bases). The CDR3 consists of 14 residues. V dropped 4 bases and J dropped 4 bases, with 14 bases sitting between them. Germline CDR1 and CDR2: SGHRS and YFSETQ. The CDR3 sequence: CASSAGSAGETQYF. The CDR3 region has the DNA TGCGCCAGCAGCGCCGGGAGTGCGGGAGAGACCCAGTACTTC.

This sequence joins TRBV11-2 and TRBJ1-3, with D tentatively TRBD1 (6 bases). The CDR3 is 16 residues long. V gave up 2 bases and J gave up 4 bases, with 15 bases separating them. CDR1 is SGHAT, CDR2 FQNNGV, per germline. The CDR3 sequence is CASSLKSPGVGNTIYF. CDR3 DNA: TGTGCCAGCAGCTTAAAGTCGCCAGGGGTGGGAAACACCATATATTTT.

The chain recombines TRBV6-5 with TRBJ1-6; TRBD1 agrees at 8 bases. This CDR3 region has 15 residues. After removal of 6 bases from V and 5 bases from J, the junction contained 6 bases not matched to a gene. Germline V CDR1 and CDR2: MNHEY, SVGAGI. CDR3 protein: CASRMGQVDNSPLHF. The DNA for the CDR3 is TGTGCCAGCAGAATGGGACAGGTGGATAATTCACCCCTCCACTTT.

CDR3 amino acids: CASSYSQGGQPQHF. In DNA form, the CDR3 reads TGTGCCAGCAGTTACTCCCAGGGCGGTCAGCCCCAGCATTTT. The chain couples TRBV6-6 to TRBJ1-5; D possibly corresponds to TRBD1 (5 bases). Germline V gene data show CDR1 as MNHNY and CDR2 as SVGAGI (reference sequence). This CDR3 spans 14 amino acids. Trimming left V 0 bases short and J 6 bases short, with 9 bases between.

The chain combines TRBV2 with TRBJ2-2; D possibly corresponds to TRBD1 (6 bases). Trimming shortened V by 5 bases and J by 1 base, and 11 bases separated the two germline ends. The CDR3 has 15 amino acids. Germline lookup yields CDR1 SNHLY and CDR2 FYNNEI. DNA of the CDR3: TGTGCCAGCAGTCAACAGGGAATGAACACCGGGGAGCTGTTTTTT. Translated, it gives CASSQQGMNTGELFF.

The V and J genes are TRBV28 and TRBJ2-3; tentatively, D is TRBD2 (5 bases). The CDR3 consists of 17 residues. The V and J ends lost 3 bases and 2 bases respectively, with 18 bases between them. The germline V gene has CDR1 MDHEN and CDR2 SYDVKM. This chain's CDR3 is CASSFTRGSGHTDTQYF. The CDR3 DNA is TGTGCCAGCAGTTTTACCAGAGGGTCAGGTCACACAGATACGCAGTATTTT.

The chain has TRBV5-1 and TRBJ2-1; 10 nucleotides agree with TRBD2. CDR1 SGHRS and CDR2 YFSETQ come from the germline V gene. The length of the CDR3 is 15 residues. J lost 7 bases, V lost 4 bases, and 8 bases had no gene match. CDR3 DNA: TGCGCCAGCAGCCTAGCTAGCGGGGGCTGGAATGAGCAGTTCTTC. Protein: CASSLASGGWNEQFF.

V is TRBV5-1 and J is TRBJ2-1; TRBD2 agrees at 10 bases. V was pared by 2 bases and J by 7 bases, with 6 bases of the junction left unmatched. The germline V gene encodes CDR1 SGHRS and CDR2 YFSETQ. CDR3 length: 15 residues. CDR3 DNA: TGCGCCAGCAGCTTCGGGGTAGCGGGGGGAAATGAGCAGTTCTTC. It encodes CASSFGVAGGNEQFF.

J is TRBJ2-5 and V is TRBV9; 8 bases align to TRBD1. Germline lookup yields CDR1 SGDLS and CDR2 YYNGEE. This CDR3 region has 15 residues. The trim removed 1 base at V and 3 bases at J, leaving 5 bases unmatched. CDR3 sequence (DNA): TGTGCCAGCAGCGTAACTGGGACAGGTGAAGAGACCCAGTACTTC. Translation gives CASSVTGTGEETQYF.

V gene TRBV7-2 combines with J gene TRBJ1-5; D is possibly TRBD1 (5 bases). There are 15 residues in the CDR3. CDR1 and CDR2 from the germline V gene are SGHTA and FQGNSA. V lost 5 bases to trimming and J lost 0 bases, with 11 bases between them. CDR3 nucleotides: TGTGCCAGCAGCCGGACACCCGCTAGCAATCAGCCCCAGCATTTT. The encoded protein is CASSRTPASNQPQHF.

Turning to this clone: This CDR3 is also generated by other DNA sequences in the sample. This chain connects TRBV18 to TRBJ1-5; 8 positions agree with TRBD1. V trimming: 2 bases; J trimming: 4 bases; junction bases outside the gene matches: 4. Germline CDR1 is KGHSH and CDR2 is LQKENI. The CDR3 totals 15 residues. The DNA of the CDR3 is TGTGCCAGCTCACCAGACAGGGGAGGGAATCAGCCCCAGCATTTT. Amino acid sequence: CASSPDRGGNQPQHF.

The table lists this clone with a few counts. The chain recombines TRBV3-1 (or the pseudogene TRBV3-2) with TRBJ1-4; no reliable D call. Deletions cut 0 bases from V and 4 bases from J, with 6 bases between. Germline CDR1 and CDR2: LGHDT and YNNKEL (reference sequence). CDR3 length equals 14 residues. In nucleotides, the CDR3 is TGTGCCAGCAGCCAAGACAGTTATAATGAAAAACTGTTTTTT. It specifies CASSQDSYNEKLFF.

This sequence joins TRBV9 and TRBJ2-3; TRBD2 agrees at 7 bases. CDR1 and CDR2 from the germline V gene are SGDLS and YYNGEE. This CDR3 has 15 amino acids. Losses at the gene ends were 2 bases for V and 4 bases for J; bases not matched to a gene: 7. The CDR3 nucleotides read TGTGCCAGCAGCGTTAAATTGGGGGGGGCAGATACGCAGTATTTT. Translated: CASSVKLGGADTQYF.

V usage is TRBV6-2 or TRBV6-3 and J usage is TRBJ2-7; 9 bases fit TRBD1. With 6 bases clipped from V and 4 bases from J, the junction kept 4 bases outside the gene matches. Per the germline V gene, CDR1 is MNHEY and CDR2 is SVGEGT. The length of the CDR3 is 13 residues. The CDR3 sequence is CASSRDRVYEQYF. The CDR3 nucleotides are TGTGCCAGCAGCAGGGACAGGGTTTACGAGCAGTACTTC.

This clone has only a few counts. This chain links TRBV7-9 with TRBJ1-4; no clear D. Per the germline V gene, CDR1 is SEHNR and CDR2 is FQNEAQ (reference sequence). Deletions cut 3 bases from V and 4 bases from J, with 9 bases between. CDR3 size: 14 residues. The CDR3 sequence: CASSLGGINEKLFF. CDR3 coding DNA: TGTGCCAGCAGCTTGGGAGGGATTAATGAAAAACTGTTTTTT.

This chain uses TRBV6-2 or TRBV6-3 with TRBJ2-7, with D perhaps matching TRBD1 (6 bases). The V gene lost 2 bases and the J gene lost 4 bases, with 18 bases spanning the gap. Per the germline V gene, CDR1 is MNHEY and CDR2 is SVGEGT. The CDR3 totals 16 residues. The CDR3: CASSYGSGTPTYEQYV. The CDR3, as DNA: TGTGCCAGCAGTTACGGATCCGGGACACCAACTTACGAGCAGTACGTC.